Listed below are T cell receptor beta chains from one sample, sequenced in a study of blood T cell repertoires in COVID-19. The data were produced by immunoSEQ multiplex PCR, yet TCRdb's version contains in-frame clones alone and is incomplete. The table shows some 200,000 clones, with about 80% occurring only once. The sample consisted of PBMCs or T cells enriched from blood (not recorded which). The receptors come from a man aged 35 to 55 who had recovered from COVID-19. CDR3s include the opening cysteine and the closing phenylalanine or tryptophan. A D gene is named only where the DNA matches it firmly.

TRBJ1-1 | 13 | TRBD1 | TRBV7-9 | CASSFDRDPEAFF
TRBJ2-3 | 18 | TRBD2 | TRBV2 | CASSVSGASGGYTDTQYF
TRBJ1-2 | 14 | - | TRBV30 | CAWSVGQYNYGYTF
TRBJ1-1 | 17 | - | TRBV18 | CASSPRVLSAANTEAFF
TRBJ2-3 | 15 | TRBD2 | TRBV13 | CASITLSGGQDTQYF
TRBJ2-7 | 15 | TRBD1 | TRBV6-6 | CASNDDTQGAYEQYF
TRBJ2-1 | 15 | TRBD2 | TRBV5-4 | CASSPSSGAVNEQFF
TRBJ2-1 | 15 | - | TRBV6-5 | CASSNRDRWYNEQFF
TRBJ1-4 | 17 | TRBD1 | TRBV10-3 | CAISEFGTGATNEKLFF
TRBJ1-6 | 13 | - | TRBV2 | CASRREANSPLHF
TRBJ1-2 | 14 | TRBD1 | TRBV6-1 | CASSEAGQGYGYTF
TRBJ1-2 | 14 | - | TRBV14 | CASSQVGDFYGYTF
TRBJ1-1 | 11 | - | TRBV11-2 | CASRRGTEAFF
TRBJ1-5 | 15 | - | TRBV5-1 | CASSLTGRGNQPQHF
TRBJ1-2 | 14 | - | TRBV5-1 | CASSLVTANYGYTF
TRBJ1-4 | 16 | - | TRBV3-1/TRBV3-2 | CASSQAGTGTNEKLFF
TRBJ2-7 | 15 | TRBD2 | TRBV9 | CASSLGTRLIYEQYF
TRBJ1-2 | 15 | TRBD1 | TRBV18 | CASSPPGQGPYGYTF
TRBJ1-1 | 13 | - | TRBV6-5 | CASSSSGVGEAFF
TRBJ1-2 | 15 | - | TRBV3-1/TRBV3-2 | CASSRALSSFYGYTF
TRBJ2-5 | 14 | - | TRBV28 | CASSSLVIEETQYF
TRBJ1-6 | 14 | - | TRBV5-1 | CASSDQGPISPLHF
TRBJ1-1 | 14 | - | TRBV11-2 | CASSLTHMNTEAFF
TRBJ1-1 | 12 | - | TRBV19 | CASSVPGSEAFF
TRBJ1-5 | 16 | TRBD1 | TRBV30 | CAWSVGGQGVNQPQHF
TRBJ2-7 | 16 | - | TRBV4-3 | CASSQVWDTRSGEQYF
TRBJ2-6 | 16 | - | TRBV28 | CASSLRGSPGANVLTF
TRBJ1-2 | 13 | TRBD1 | TRBV12-3/TRBV12-4 | CASRLTGDYGYTF
TRBJ2-1 | 13 | - | TRBV5-1 | CASRVQLNNEQFF
TRBJ1-2 | 14 | TRBD1 | TRBV2 | CASTEFDRGSGYTF
TRBJ2-5 | 14 | TRBD1 | TRBV7-2 | CASSPWDRGETQYF
TRBJ1-5 | 13 | - | TRBV5-6 | CASSLRQENFQHF
TRBJ1-6 | 15 | - | TRBV4-3 | CASSQDRGSDSPLHF
TRBJ1-3 | 16 | - | TRBV11-3 | CASSSVTGRPGNTIYF
TRBJ1-2 | 13 | TRBD1 | TRBV27 | CASSRDRGLGYTF
TRBJ1-1 | 15 | - | TRBV2 | CASSTRGGVRTEAFF
TRBJ2-3 | 16 | TRBD2 | TRBV3-1/TRBV3-2 | CASSQDSGGLAGGQAF
TRBJ2-3 | 15 | - | TRBV3-1/TRBV3-2 | CASSQDPSHTDTQYF
TRBJ2-7 | 13 | TRBD1 | TRBV5-8 | CASSKDRGYEQYF
TRBJ2-1 | 16 | TRBD2 | TRBV20-1 | CSASTGGTSGYNEQFF
TRBJ2-7 | 11 | TRBD1 | TRBV5-6 | CASSLQGEQYF
TRBJ1-5 | 15 | - | TRBV19 | CASRPGGRSNQPQHF
TRBJ2-2 | 16 | - | TRBV11-2 | CASSLEDRGNTGELFF
TRBJ2-7 | 16 | TRBD2 | TRBV7-2 | CASSLEGLAGEYEQYF